The 13 T cell receptor beta chains below all came from one sample that was sequenced in a study of T-cell reconstitution after alpha-beta-depleted transplantation in children. Study results and limitations: About two months after transplant, alpha-beta T cells reportedly came from several hundred expanded graft clones.

These TCRs' antigens remain unknown. The TCRbeta library incorporated unique molecular identifiers. TCRdb re-called the PCR reads with MiXCR, one entry per CDR3 protein. The sample lists 30,000 to 40,000 distinct CDR3 sequences, about 7% occurring once. Sequenced here: peripheral blood, sampled 60 days after TCRalphabeta/CD19-depleted stem cell transplant. These receptor sequences come from a child younger than two who had a stem cell transplant for acute myeloid leukemia, so the T cells may come from the graft donor.

This clonotype was recorded many times. The CDR3 DNA is TGTGCCAGCAGTTTAGAGGAAGCTGGCTACACCGGGGAGCTGTTTTTT. Protein sequence: CASSLEEAGYTGELFF. This chain uses TRBV12-3 or TRBV12-4 with TRBJ2-2; D gene uncertain. This CDR3 is built from 16 residues. V shed 1 base and J shed 3 bases, with 12 bases lying between them.

The table lists this clonotype with many counts. The chain is built from TRBV7-9 and TRBJ2-6; no definite D call. V was pared by 3 bases and J by 1 base, with 7 bases between. Germline lookup yields CDR1 SEHNR and CDR2 FQNEAQ (reference sequence). This CDR3 is 15 amino acids long. CDR3 nucleotides: TGTGCCAGCAGCTTTACGGATTCTGGGGCCAACGTCCTGACTTTC. Its protein is CASSFTDSGANVLTF.

The table lists this clonotype with many counts. This chain links TRBV7-3 with TRBJ2-3; a weak D match, TRBD2 (6 bases). The V and J ends lost 0 bases and 2 bases respectively, with 18 bases between them. The germline V gene has CDR1 SGHTA and CDR2 FQGTGA. The CDR3 consists of 18 residues. The CDR3 region is CASSLTKIAVSFTDTQYF. The CDR3 region has the DNA TGTGCCAGCAGCTTAACGAAGATAGCGGTTTCTTTCACAGATACGCAGTATTTT.

This clonotype has ten or more counts. The rearrangement links TRBV5-4 to TRBJ2-3; no reliable D call. This CDR3 comprises 11 residues. Germline values: CDR1 SGHNT, CDR2 YYREEE (reference sequence). Trimming cost V 2 bases and J 5 bases, with 3 bases left between them. The CDR3 spells CASSLEDTQYF. The CDR3 nucleotides read TGTGCCAGCAGCTTAGAAGATACGCAGTATTTT.

This clonotype was found many times. The chain recombines TRBV2 with TRBJ2-7; D is ambiguous. This CDR3 is built from 13 residues. Per germline, CDR1 SNHLY and CDR2 FYNNEI. Trimming stripped 10 bases from V and 7 bases from J, with 20 bases between. CDR3 coding DNA: TGTGCCACCTCTCCCGTGGGTCGCCTGGAGCAGTACTTC. Translation gives CATSPVGRLEQYF.

Ten or more counts support this clonotype. This sequence joins TRBV29-1 and TRBJ2-7; possibly TRBD2 for D (5 bases). CDR1 is SQVTM and CDR2 is ANQGSEA in the germline V gene. The length of the CDR3 is 12 residues. The germline V and J ends were trimmed by 1 base and 5 bases, with 9 bases remaining between them. The CDR3 nucleotides are TGCAGCGTTGAAGGCCGGAGGAACGAGCAGTACTTC. Translated, it gives CSVEGRRNEQYF.

This clonotype was recorded many times. The gene calls are TRBV6-2 or TRBV6-3 and TRBJ2-7; a weak D match, TRBD1 (6 bases). This CDR3 is built from 12 residues. Germline-derived CDR1 and CDR2 are MNHEY and SVGEGT. Trimming stripped 6 bases from V and 4 bases from J, with 10 bases between. As DNA, the CDR3 is TGTGCCAGCAGAAGGACAGTGTACGAGCAGTACTTC. Its protein is CASRRTVYEQYF.

At least ten counts were recorded for this clonotype. The chain couples TRBV4-1 to TRBJ2-1, with TRBD1 identical over 7 bases. This CDR3 has 17 residues. The trim removed 1 base at V and 5 bases at J, leaving 11 bases unmatched. Germline-derived CDR1 and CDR2 are MGHRA and YSYEKL. The CDR3 protein is CASSQVLRDSIHNEQFF. In nucleotides, the CDR3 is TGCGCCAGCAGCCAAGTGCTCCGGGACAGCATACACAATGAGCAGTTCTTC.

This clonotype was seen ten or more times. J is TRBJ2-7 and V is TRBV12-3 or TRBV12-4, with 9 bases fitting TRBD1. CDR3 size: 15 residues. After removal of 5 bases from V and 3 bases from J, the junction contained 8 bases not matched to a gene. Here the CDR3 reads CASSREGTGRYEQYF. CDR3 DNA sequence: TGTGCCAGCAGTCGAGAAGGGACAGGGCGCTACGAGCAGTACTTC.

J is TRBJ2-5 and V is TRBV4-3; D gene unclear. With 3 bases removed from V and 5 bases from J, the gap between germline ends came to 10 bases. Per germline, CDR1 LGHNA and CDR2 YSLEER. The CDR3 is 13 amino acids. CDR3 residues: CASSQVLGETQYF. The CDR3 DNA reads TGCGCCAGCAGCCAGGTGCTAGGGGAGACCCAGTACTTC.

Many counts were recorded for this clonotype. CDR3 region: CASSHETGNSPLHF. CDR3 DNA: TGCGCCAGCAGCCATGAGACAGGCAATTCACCCCTCCACTTT. J is TRBJ1-6 and V is TRBV4-3; TRBD1 is a possible D gene (6 bases). CDR1 is LGHNA and CDR2 is YSLEER in the germline V gene. Trimming pared 3 bases from V and 7 bases from J, leaving 10 bases between. The CDR3 runs to 14 residues.

This clonotype was observed at least ten times. The chain carries TRBV12-3 or TRBV12-4 and TRBJ2-3; 12 bases agree with TRBD2. The CDR3 is 16 amino acids. J lost 3 bases, V lost 4 bases, and 5 bases had no gene match. The CDR3 nucleotides are TGTGCCAGCAGTTCCACTAGCGGGGGGAAAACAGATACGCAGTATTTT. This codes for CASSSTSGGKTDTQYF.

This clonotype was detected only a few times. The chain is built from TRBV30 and TRBJ2-7; D possibly corresponds to TRBD1 (5 bases). The V end lost 0 bases, the J end lost 9 bases, and 15 bases lay between the germline ends. Germline lookup yields CDR1 GTSNPN and CDR2 SVGIG (reference sequence). There are 13 residues in the CDR3. CDR3 residues: CAWSVRQPRGQYF. The CDR3 DNA is TGTGCCTGGAGTGTACGACAGCCCCGTGGGCAGTACTTC.